A single sample is the source of the 26 T cell receptor beta chains below, sequenced in a study of blood T cell repertoires in COVID-19. Only in-frame clones appear in the TCRdb table, and some are missing; sequencing was by immunoSEQ multiplex PCR. The sample yields about 150,000 clones, 84% seen once. Sample: peripheral blood. Source of these receptors: a woman aged 50 to 65 in a cohort sampled during active or convalescent COVID-19.

This clone was found once. The chain joins TRBV6-6 to TRBJ2-5; tentatively, D is TRBD2 (6 bases). Germline values: CDR1 MNHNY, CDR2 SVGAGI (reference sequence). Trimming stripped 5 bases from V and 1 base from J, with 14 bases between. The CDR3 has 15 amino acids. CDR3 in DNA: TGTGCCAGCAGTGGCGCCGGGGGTACCCAAGAGACCCAGTACTTC. Encoded protein: CASSGAGGTQETQYF.

This clone was counted only a few times. The rearrangement joins TRBV11-2 to TRBJ1-1; D unclear. The CDR3 loop spans 16 amino acids. Germline loops: CDR1 SGHAT, CDR2 FQNNGV. The V and J ends lost 3 bases and 0 bases respectively, with 14 bases between them. The CDR3 reads CASSFSSGSMNTEAFF. The CDR3 DNA reads TGTGCCAGCAGCTTTTCGAGCGGTAGCATGAACACTGAAGCTTTCTTT.

The sample holds a few counts of this clone. The gene calls are TRBV19 and TRBJ1-3; TRBD1 aligns across 8 bases. J gave up 5 bases and V 5 bases, and 14 bases lay outside the gene matches. The CDR3 has 17 amino acids. The germline V gene encodes CDR1 LNHDA and CDR2 SQIVND (reference sequence). The CDR3 reads CASSGGTGQSSRNTIYF. As DNA, the CDR3 is TGTGCCAGTAGTGGGGGGACAGGCCAATCTTCTCGAAACACCATATATTTT.

The V and J genes are TRBV5-1 and TRBJ2-2; no reliable D call. CDR3 length equals 16 residues. The V end was cut by 0 bases, the J end by 0 bases, with 9 bases between. Germline loops: CDR1 SGHRS, CDR2 YFSETQ. CDR3 coding DNA: TGCGCCAGCAGCTTGGATCGGTTGGCGAACACCGGGGAGCTGTTTTTT. This sequence encodes CASSLDRLANTGELFF.

The CDR3 DNA sequence: TGTGCCAGCTCACCAGGACAGGGTGCGAACTACGAGCAGTACTTC. Encoded protein: CASSPGQGANYEQYF. The chain has TRBV18 and TRBJ2-7; TRBD1 matches 8 bases. The CDR3 totals 15 residues. CDR1 is KGHSH and CDR2 is LQKENI in the germline V gene. V lost 2 bases and J lost 3; bases outside the gene matches: 6. The variable domain in full, completed from reference TRBV18 and TRBJ2-7, reads NAGVMQNPRHLVRRRGQEARLRCSPMKGHSHVYWYRQLPEEGLKFMVYLQKENIIDESGMPKERFSAEFPKEGPSILRIQQVVRGDSAAYFCASSPGQGANYEQYFGPGTRLTVT.

This chain connects TRBV10-2 to TRBJ1-6; D call uncertain. The CDR3 runs 14 residues. Deletions cut 4 bases from V and 10 bases from J, with 14 bases between. Germline V CDR1 and CDR2: WSHSY, SAAADI. CDR3 DNA sequence: TGCGCCAGCAGTGTAGTCGGGGATGAGTCACCCCTCCACTTT. Its translation: CASSVVGDESPLHF.

This chain uses TRBV2 with TRBJ2-6, with no clear D. From germline, CDR1 is SNHLY and CDR2 FYNNEI. The CDR3 consists of 16 residues. Trimming shortened V by 2 bases and J by 4 bases, and 12 bases separated the two germline ends. As DNA, the CDR3 is TGTGCCAGCAGTGAACATCCGGGTGCCGGGGCCAACGTCCTGACTTTC. Its translation: CASSEHPGAGANVLTF.

The V and J genes are TRBV5-1 and TRBJ2-2, with TRBD1 identical over 8 bases. The CDR3 is 15 residues long. CDR1 is SGHRS and CDR2 is YFSETQ in the germline V gene. Trimming at V came to 4 bases and at J to 7 bases, leaving 9 bases not matched to a gene. As DNA, the CDR3 is TGCGCCAGCAGCCTAGGACAGGGCGGGGACGGGGAGCTGTTTTTT. Translating it yields CASSLGQGGDGELFF.

The V call is TRBV7-9, the J call TRBJ1-1, with a weak D call TRBD1 (5 bases). V dropped 2 bases and J dropped 6 bases, with 13 bases sitting between them. CDR3 length equals 14 residues. Germline CDR1 SEHNR, CDR2 FQNEAQ (reference sequence). CDR3 in amino acids: CASSLPGYGAEAFF. Here the CDR3 DNA reads TGTGCCAGCAGCTTACCAGGGTATGGCGCTGAAGCTTTCTTT. Full variable domain (outside the CDR3, taken from reference TRBV7-9 and TRBJ1-1): DTGVSQNPRHKITKRGQNVTFRCDPISEHNRLYWYRQTLGQGPEFLTYFQNEAQLEKSRLLSDRFSAERPKGSFSTLEIQRTEQGDSAMYLCASSLPGYGAEAFFGQGTRLTVV.

The rearrangement links TRBV10-3 to TRBJ1-5; a weak D match, TRBD1 (5 bases). The germline V gene has CDR1 ENHRY and CDR2 SYGVKD. The CDR3 consists of 14 residues. Trimming removed 6 bases at V and 3 bases at J, with 12 bases between. CDR3 nucleotide sequence: TGTGCCATCAGCAGGGAAGGGAACAATCAGCCCCAGCATTTT. Translating gives CAISREGNNQPQHF.

The rearrangement joins TRBV18 to TRBJ2-5, with D tentatively TRBD1 (5 bases). V was pared by 2 bases and J by 4 bases, with 5 bases between. This CDR3 is 12 amino acids long. CDR1 is KGHSH, CDR2 LQKENI, per germline. The CDR3 DNA reads TGTGCCAGCTCACCAGACAGAGAGACCCAGTACTTC. This codes for CASSPDRETQYF.

The chain carries TRBV18 and TRBJ1-6, with a tentative D call TRBD1 (6 bases). V was trimmed by 2 bases and J by 9 bases, leaving 14 bases between them. The CDR3 length is 15 residues. Germline loops: CDR1 KGHSH, CDR2 LQKENI. The CDR3 protein is CASSPLGHLSSPLHF. In DNA, the CDR3 is TGTGCCAGCTCACCATTGGGACACCTGAGTTCACCCCTCCACTTT.

The chain links TRBV21-1 to TRBJ2-1; TRBD2, the table's D call, lacks a check against the DNA. TRBV21-1 represents a pseudogene. CDR3 length equals 17 residues. The CDR3 nucleotides are TGTGCCAGCAGCCCAAACCTCGTGGCGGGGGCCCAATGGGAGCAGTTCTTC. Its translation: CASSPNLVAGAQWEQFF.

The V gene is TRBV5-1, the J gene TRBJ2-5; TRBD2 is a possible D gene (5 bases). The V end lost 0 bases, the J end lost 2 bases, and 17 bases lay between the germline ends. Germline V gives CDR1 SGHRS, CDR2 YFSETQ. The CDR3 totals 17 residues. This CDR3 reads CASSLAPSGSGQETQYF. The CDR3 region has the DNA TGCGCCAGCAGCTTGGCCCCCTCCGGATCGGGGCAAGAGACCCAGTACTTC.

The chain carries TRBV27 and TRBJ2-1; 15 bases agree with TRBD2. CDR3 size: 15 residues. Germline V gene lookup returns CDR1 MNHEY and CDR2 SMNVEV (reference sequence). Trimming removed 5 bases from V and 9 bases from J; junction bases left unmatched: 5. Written as DNA, the CDR3 is TGTGCCAGCAGTGGACTAGCGGGGGGGCGGGGTGAGCAGTTCTTC. Its protein product is CASSGLAGGRGEQFF.

This clone has just one count. V gene TRBV19 combines with J gene TRBJ1-4; D unclear. The germline V gene encodes CDR1 LNHDA and CDR2 SQIVND (reference sequence). There are 13 residues in the CDR3. Trimming left V 7 bases short and J 2 bases short, with 8 bases between. CDR3 region: CASIGLTNEKLFF. The DNA for the CDR3 is TGTGCCAGTATCGGTCTGACTAATGAAAAACTGTTTTTT. Complete variable domain (other parts from reference TRBV19 and TRBJ1-4): DGGITQSPKYLFRKEGQNVTLSCEQNLNHDAMYWYRQDPGQGLRLIYYSQIVNDFQKGDIAEGYSVSREKKESFPLTVTSAQKNPTAFYLCASIGLTNEKLFFGSGTQLSVL.

The rearrangement joins TRBV7-3 to TRBJ2-1; 7 bases align to TRBD1. This CDR3 comprises 13 residues. The V gene's germline CDR1 is SGHTA and CDR2 FQGTGA. With V trimmed by 0 bases and J by 13 bases, 6 bases remained unmatched. The CDR3 here is CASSLTVGDSQFF. DNA of the CDR3: TGTGCCAGCAGCTTAACGGTGGGGGACAGTCAGTTCTTC.

Comment on this clone: The junction departs from the called germline gene at one end, perhaps through a read error. The J gene is TRBJ1-2, the V gene TRBV7-2; TRBD1 aligns across 7 bases. The germline V gene has CDR1 SGHTA and CDR2 FQGNSA. CDR3 length equals 14 residues. Here the CDR3 DNA reads TGTGCCAGCAGTTTAGGGACAGTCAACTATGGCTACACCTTC. Translation: CASSLGTVNYGYTF. The full variable domain, rest sourced from reference TRBV7-2 and TRBJ1-2, is GAGVSQSPSNKVTEKGKDVELRCDPISGHTALYWYRQSLGQGLEFLIYFQGNSAPDKSGLPSDRFSAERTGGSVSTLTIQRTQQEDSAVYLCASSLGTVNYGYTFGSGTRLTVV.

V usage is TRBV4-3 and J usage is TRBJ2-1; 8 bases are shared with TRBD1. The CDR3 consists of 16 residues. Germline V gene lookup returns CDR1 LGHNA and CDR2 YSLEER. The J segment lost 7 bases and the V segment lost 0 bases, leaving 8 bases of the junction unmatched. This chain's CDR3 is CASSQEWGQVQNEQFF. Here the CDR3 DNA reads TGCGCCAGCAGCCAAGAATGGGGACAGGTCCAAAATGAGCAGTTCTTC.

The chain employs TRBV15 and TRBJ2-1; 10 bases match TRBD2. In germline, CDR1 is LNHNV, CDR2 YYDKDF (reference sequence). The CDR3 has 15 residues. The V gene end was trimmed by 8 bases and the J gene end by 3 bases; junction bases not matched to a gene: 7. In DNA form, the CDR3 reads TGTGCCACCCGCGGGGTAGCGGGGGGCTACAATGAGCAGTTCTTC. The encoded protein is CATRGVAGGYNEQFF.

CDR3: CASSLGGTGSVRNEQFF. DNA of the CDR3: TGTGCCAGCAGCTTAGGCGGGACAGGTTCGGTACGCAATGAGCAGTTCTTC. This rearrangement joins TRBV11-3 to TRBJ2-1; TRBD1 aligns across 8 bases. This CDR3 has 17 amino acids. CDR1 and CDR2 from the germline V gene are SGHNT and YENEEA. Unmatched junction bases numbered 11, after V lost 1 base and J lost 6 bases. The variable domain in full, completed from reference TRBV11-3 and TRBJ2-1, reads EAGVVQSPRYKIIEKKQPVAFWCNPISGHNTLYWYLQNLGQGPELLIRYENEEAVDDSQLPKDRFSAERLKGVDSTLKIQPAELGDSAVYLCASSLGGTGSVRNEQFFGPGTRLTVL.

As DNA, the CDR3 is TGTGCCAGCAGTTCCACCCAGCGGGGGGGCCACAATGAGCAGTTCTTC. It encodes CASSSTQRGGHNEQFF. The chain combines TRBV6-6 with TRBJ2-1, with 10 bases aligning to TRBD2. V shed 4 bases, J shed 5 bases, and the junction held 8 bases outside the gene matches. Germline V gene lookup returns CDR1 MNHNY and CDR2 SVGAGI (reference sequence). The CDR3 consists of 16 residues.

V is TRBV27 and J is TRBJ2-7, with 7 nucleotides matching TRBD2. The germline gives CDR1 MNHEY, CDR2 SMNVEV (reference sequence). The ends lost 5 bases at V and 2 bases at J; junction bases unmatched: 12. CDR3 length: 16 residues. The CDR3 sequence: CASSGRGEKPAYEQYF. The CDR3 region has the DNA TGTGCCAGCAGTGGCCGGGGGGAAAAACCAGCCTACGAGCAGTACTTC.

The chain uses TRBV2 and TRBJ2-2, with D possibly matching TRBD1 (5 bases). Trimming took 1 base from V and 3 from J, leaving 9 bases between them. The CDR3 is 15 residues long. In germline, CDR1 is SNHLY, CDR2 FYNNEI. The CDR3 DNA is TGTGCCAGCAGTGAAGAGACAGCCTACACCGGGGAGCTGTTTTTT. Translating gives CASSEETAYTGELFF.

The rearrangement joins TRBV5-1 to TRBJ2-2; D is uncertain. CDR1 SGHRS and CDR2 YFSETQ come from the germline V gene. The CDR3 has 13 residues. V was pared by 0 bases and J by 8 bases, with 8 bases between. CDR3 sequence: CASSLGPGGELFF. The CDR3 DNA is TGCGCCAGCAGCTTGGGCCCCGGGGGGGAGCTGTTTTTT.

The chain employs TRBV11-2 and TRBJ1-1; 9 bases map to TRBD1. Looked up from germline, CDR1 is SGHAT and CDR2 is FQNNGV. The CDR3 is made up of 14 amino acids. Losses at the gene ends were 5 bases for V and 1 base for J; bases not matched to a gene: 2. CDR3 DNA sequence: TGTGCCAGCAGCATGGGACAGGGGAACACTGAAGCTTTCTTT. Amino acids: CASSMGQGNTEAFF.